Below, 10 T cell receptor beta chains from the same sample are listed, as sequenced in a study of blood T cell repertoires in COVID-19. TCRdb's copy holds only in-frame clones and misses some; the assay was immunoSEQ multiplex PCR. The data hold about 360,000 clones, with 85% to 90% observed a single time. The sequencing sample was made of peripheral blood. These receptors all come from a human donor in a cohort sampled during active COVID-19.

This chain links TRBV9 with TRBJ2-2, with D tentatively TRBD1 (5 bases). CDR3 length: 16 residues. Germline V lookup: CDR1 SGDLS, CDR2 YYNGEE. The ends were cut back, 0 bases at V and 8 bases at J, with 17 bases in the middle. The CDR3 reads CASSVVKGRVAGELFF. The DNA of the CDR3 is TGTGCCAGCAGCGTAGTTAAGGGGCGCGTGGCTGGGGAGCTGTTTTTT. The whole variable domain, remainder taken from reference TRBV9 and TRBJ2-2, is DSGVTQTPKHLITATGQRVTLRCSPRSGDLSVYWYQQSLDQGLQFLIQYYNGEERAKGNILERFSAQQFPDLHSELNLSSLELGDSALYFCASSVVKGRVAGELFFGEGSRLTVL.

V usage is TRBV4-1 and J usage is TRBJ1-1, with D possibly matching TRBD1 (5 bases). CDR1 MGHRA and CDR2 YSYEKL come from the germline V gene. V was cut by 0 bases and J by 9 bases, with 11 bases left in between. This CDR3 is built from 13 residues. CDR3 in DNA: TGCGCCAGCAGCCAAGATCGTGGACATAAAGCTTTCTTT. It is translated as CASSQDRGHKAFF.

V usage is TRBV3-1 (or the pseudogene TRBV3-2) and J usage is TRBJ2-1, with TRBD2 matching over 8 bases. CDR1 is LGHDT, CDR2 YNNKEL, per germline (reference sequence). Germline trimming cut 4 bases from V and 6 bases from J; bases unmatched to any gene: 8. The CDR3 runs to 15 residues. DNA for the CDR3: TGTGCCAGCAGCCTAGACGGGGGGGCGGTCAATGAGCAGTTCTTC. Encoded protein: CASSLDGGAVNEQFF.

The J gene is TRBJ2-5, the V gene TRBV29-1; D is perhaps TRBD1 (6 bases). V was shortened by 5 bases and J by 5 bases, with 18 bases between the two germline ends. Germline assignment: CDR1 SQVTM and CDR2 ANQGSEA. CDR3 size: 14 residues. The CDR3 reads CSVCTQGLGETQYF. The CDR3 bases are TGCAGCGTTTGCACACAGGGTTTAGGGGAGACCCAGTACTTC.

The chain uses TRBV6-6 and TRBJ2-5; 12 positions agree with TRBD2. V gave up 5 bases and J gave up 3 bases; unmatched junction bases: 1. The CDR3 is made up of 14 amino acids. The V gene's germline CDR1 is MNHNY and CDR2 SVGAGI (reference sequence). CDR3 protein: CASSRLAGEETQYF. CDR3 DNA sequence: TGTGCCAGCAGTAGACTAGCGGGAGAAGAGACCCAGTACTTC.

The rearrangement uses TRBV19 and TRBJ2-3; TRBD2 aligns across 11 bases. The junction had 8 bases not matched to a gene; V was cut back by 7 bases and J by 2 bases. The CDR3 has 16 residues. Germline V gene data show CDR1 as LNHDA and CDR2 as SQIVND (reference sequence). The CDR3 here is CASTLAGGGDTDTQYF. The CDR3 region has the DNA TGTGCCAGTACGCTAGCGGGGGGCGGCGACACAGATACGCAGTATTTT.

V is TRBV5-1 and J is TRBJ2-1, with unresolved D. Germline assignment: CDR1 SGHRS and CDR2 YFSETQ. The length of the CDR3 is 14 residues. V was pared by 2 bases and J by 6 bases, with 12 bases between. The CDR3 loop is CASSLATRSNEQFF. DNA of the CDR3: TGCGCCAGCAGCTTAGCGACCAGAAGCAATGAGCAGTTCTTC. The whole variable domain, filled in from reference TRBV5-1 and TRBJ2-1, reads KAGVTQTPRYLIKTRGQQVTLSCSPISGHRSVSWYQQTPGQGLQFLFEYFSETQRNKGNFPGRFSGRQFSNSRSEMNVSTLELGDSALYLCASSLATRSNEQFFGPGTRLTVL.

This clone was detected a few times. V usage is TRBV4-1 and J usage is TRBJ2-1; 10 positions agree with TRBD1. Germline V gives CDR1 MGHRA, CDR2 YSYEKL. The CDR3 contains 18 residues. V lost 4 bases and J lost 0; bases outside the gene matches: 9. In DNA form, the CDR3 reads TGCGCCAGCAGCCCAGGACCGGGACAGGGGAACTCCTACAATGAGCAGTTCTTC. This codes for CASSPGPGQGNSYNEQFF.

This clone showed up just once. CDR3 DNA sequence: TGTGCCAGCAGCATCTCGACAGTTGATAATTCACCCCTCCACTTT. The encoded protein is CASSISTVDNSPLHF. The chain uses TRBV2 and TRBJ1-6; D might be TRBD1 (5 bases). Germline lookup yields CDR1 SNHLY and CDR2 FYNNEI. V was pared by 6 bases and J by 5 bases, with 14 bases between. This CDR3 comprises 15 residues.

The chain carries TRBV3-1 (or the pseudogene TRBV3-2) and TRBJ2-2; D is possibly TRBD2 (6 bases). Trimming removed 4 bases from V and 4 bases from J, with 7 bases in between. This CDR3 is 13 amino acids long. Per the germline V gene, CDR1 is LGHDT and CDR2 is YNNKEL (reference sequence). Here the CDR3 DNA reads TGTGCCAGCAGCCTCGGGGGCACCGGGGAGCTGTTTTTT. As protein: CASSLGGTGELFF.